These 27 T cell receptor beta chains came from one sample sequenced in a study of CD8 T cells in Susac syndrome. With random hexamers, 0.5 to 1 ug RNA was reverse transcribed. TCRdb reanalysed the immunoSEQ multiplex PCR reads using MiXCR and keeps one entry per CDR3 protein. The table lists over 200,000 distinct CDR3 sequences, approximately 95% of them singletons. Material: CD4+ T cells from PBMCs. The receptors were sampled from a human donor with multiple sclerosis.

The CDR3 here is CACGQGNYGYTF. The DNA of the CDR3 is TGTGCCTGCGGACAGGGGAACTATGGCTACACCTTC. V and J are TRBV30 and TRBJ1-2, with TRBD1 matching 9 bases. There are 12 residues in the CDR3. The trim removed 6 bases at V and 2 bases at J, leaving 1 base unmatched. The germline V gene has CDR1 GTSNPN and CDR2 SVGIG (reference sequence).

The chain combines TRBV15 with TRBJ1-2; D is unclear. V lost 3 bases to trimming and J lost 4 bases, with 9 bases between them. This CDR3 spans 13 amino acids. The germline V gene encodes CDR1 LNHNV and CDR2 YYDKDF (reference sequence). The CDR3 sequence: CATSSGVVYGYTF. Here the CDR3 DNA reads TGTGCCACCAGCAGTGGGGTCGTCTATGGCTACACCTTC.

The chain carries TRBV27 and TRBJ2-7, with D possibly matching TRBD2 (6 bases). The CDR3 extends over 13 amino acids. The V end was cut by 6 bases, the J end by 1 base, with 10 bases between. Germline V gene sequence: CDR1 MNHEY, CDR2 SMNVEV (reference sequence). CDR3 amino acids: CASRPAGSYEQYV. CDR3 nucleotides: TGTGCCAGCAGGCCAGCGGGTTCCTACGAGCAGTACGTC.

The gene calls are TRBV5-1 and TRBJ2-4; 12 bases match TRBD2. Germline CDR1 and CDR2: SGHRS and YFSETQ. This CDR3 comprises 18 residues. Trimming took 0 bases from V and 9 from J; bases not matched to a gene: 13. The CDR3, as DNA: TGCGCCAGCAGCTTGGAGGCTAGCGGGGGGGCGCACCATGGCATTCAGTACTTC. It specifies CASSLEASGGAHHGIQYF.

The rearrangement joins TRBV27 to TRBJ2-5, with 7 bases lining up with TRBD2. Losses at the gene ends were 3 bases for V and 5 bases for J; bases not matched to a gene: 9. The CDR3 is 15 residues long. CDR1 is MNHEY and CDR2 is SMNVEV in the germline V gene (reference sequence). CDR3 in DNA: TGTGCCAGCAGTTTCTCCCGCGGGAGTACCGAGACCCAGTACTTC. Translation: CASSFSRGSTETQYF.

The chain has TRBV5-1 and TRBJ2-6; D possibly corresponds to TRBD2 (6 bases). The CDR3 loop spans 14 amino acids. Germline CDR1 and CDR2: SGHRS and YFSETQ. Trimming removed 3 bases at V and 3 bases at J, with 7 bases between. The CDR3 sequence: CASSSGDGANVLTF. Here the CDR3 DNA reads TGCGCCAGCAGCTCGGGAGATGGGGCCAACGTCCTGACTTTC.

J is TRBJ2-3 and V is TRBV11-3; tentatively, D is TRBD2 (6 bases). The CDR3 runs to 13 residues. V gave up 4 bases and J gave up 5 bases, with 10 bases separating them. In germline, CDR1 is SGHNT, CDR2 YENEEA. The CDR3 nucleotides read TGTGCCAGCAGCTCTCTCGGGGGAGATACGCAGTATTTT. Encoded protein: CASSSLGGDTQYF.

The chain couples TRBV6-5 to TRBJ2-7; tentative D call: TRBD1 (6 bases). Trimming took off 6 bases at V and 2 bases at J, with 17 bases between the two ends. The CDR3 contains 15 residues. From germline, CDR1 is MNHEY and CDR2 SVGAGI. DNA of the CDR3: TGTGCCAGCAGAAGAGTACAGGGATTGGCCTACGAGCAGTACTTC. Translation gives CASRRVQGLAYEQYF.

The genes are TRBV30 and TRBJ1-2; no reliable D call. The CDR3 loop spans 12 amino acids. Trimming removed 2 bases at V and 5 bases at J, with 9 bases between. The V gene's germline CDR1 is GTSNPN and CDR2 SVGIG (reference sequence). The CDR3 sequence is CAWSMSSYGYTF. The DNA of the CDR3 is TGTGCCTGGAGTATGTCGTCGTATGGCTACACCTTC.

In this sample, this clonotype turned up once. V and J are TRBV29-1 and TRBJ1-1, with 7 bases matching TRBD1. V shed 6 bases and J 2 bases; nucleotides not matched to a gene: 6. CDR1 and CDR2 from the germline V gene are SQVTM and ANQGSEA. This CDR3 region has 13 residues. CDR3 sequence (DNA): TGCAGCGTAACGGGACAGCCAAACACTGAAGCTTTCTTT. Its translation: CSVTGQPNTEAFF.

This clonotype is a singleton in its sample. V is TRBV12-3 or TRBV12-4 and J is TRBJ1-2; TRBD1 matches 8 bases. This CDR3 comprises 13 residues. Trimming removed 4 bases from V and 7 bases from J; junction bases left unmatched: 5. CDR3 sequence reads: CASSSRGQRGYTF. Written as DNA, the CDR3 is TGTGCCAGCAGTTCCAGGGGGCAGCGTGGCTACACCTTC.

The rearrangement uses TRBV25-1 and TRBJ1-2, with D unresolved. Germline values: CDR1 MGHDK, CDR2 SYGVNS. The length of the CDR3 is 13 residues. V was trimmed by 4 bases and J by 3 bases, leaving 9 bases between them. DNA for the CDR3: TGTGCCAGCAGTGCCAACAAGGACTATGGCTACACCTTC. This codes for CASSANKDYGYTF.

DNA for the CDR3: TGTGCCGTGGGGGGCAATGAGCAGTTCTTC. Translated, it gives CAVGGNEQFF. The rearrangement joins TRBV7-9 to TRBJ2-1, with D maybe TRBD2 (6 bases). The CDR3 has 10 residues. Germline loops: CDR1 SEHNR, CDR2 FQNEAQ (reference sequence). The V end lost 11 bases, the J end lost 6 bases, and 8 bases lay between the germline ends.

A single count supports this clonotype. The rearrangement links TRBV12-3 or TRBV12-4 to TRBJ2-7, with D possibly called TRBD1 or TRBD2 (6 bases each). This CDR3 has 13 residues. V gave up 7 bases and J gave up 3 bases, with 13 bases separating them. CDR3 region: CASTRDILYEQYF. CDR3 DNA sequence: TGTGCCAGCACGCGGGACATCCTCTACGAGCAGTACTTC.

The chain recombines TRBV27 with TRBJ2-2; the D gene is possibly TRBD2 (5 bases). V was shortened by 8 bases and J by 6 bases, with 16 bases between the two germline ends. This CDR3 region has 14 residues. Germline-derived CDR1 and CDR2 are MNHEY and SMNVEV (reference sequence). DNA for the CDR3: TGTGCCAGCGCTCGCCCAGCCGGGGCCGGGGAGCTGTTTTTT. It encodes CASARPAGAGELFF.

The rearrangement links TRBV4-1 to TRBJ2-7, with TRBD2 matching over 11 bases. J gave up 0 bases and V 0 bases, and 10 bases lay outside the gene matches. The V gene's germline CDR1 is MGHRA and CDR2 YSYEKL. The CDR3 has 19 amino acids. This CDR3 is CASSQDWLAGGSISYEQYV. The CDR3 DNA reads TGCGCCAGCAGCCAAGATTGGCTAGCGGGGGGTTCGATCTCCTACGAGCAGTACGTC.

This clonotype came up once. This chain connects TRBV12-3 or TRBV12-4 to TRBJ2-7; a weak D match, TRBD2 (5 bases). The V end lost 6 bases, the J end lost 2 bases, and 11 bases lay between the germline ends. CDR3 length: 13 amino acids. In DNA form, the CDR3 reads TGTGCCAGCAGCCGAGGGTACCCCTACGAGCAGTACGTC. Protein sequence: CASSRGYPYEQYV.

The chain is built from TRBV29-1 and TRBJ1-6; perhaps TRBD1 as D (5 bases). This CDR3 spans 11 amino acids. V was trimmed by 8 bases and J by 9 bases, leaving 11 bases between them. Germline CDR1 is SQVTM and CDR2 is ANQGSEA. The CDR3 region is CSTRQSSPLHF. DNA for the CDR3: TGCAGCACCCGACAGAGTTCACCCCTCCACTTT.

The chain joins TRBV30 to TRBJ1-1, with TRBD1 matching 7 bases. The CDR3 is 14 amino acids. The trim removed 6 bases at V and 0 bases at J, leaving 7 bases unmatched. Looked up from germline, CDR1 is GTSNPN and CDR2 is SVGIG (reference sequence). CDR3 DNA: TGTGCCTGTACCGGGACAGTCATGAACACTGAAGCTTTCTTT. It yields the protein CACTGTVMNTEAFF.

The V and J genes are TRBV3-1 and TRBJ1-2, with D unclear. The germline V and J ends were trimmed by 0 bases and 8 bases, with 7 bases remaining between them. Germline V gene data show CDR1 as LGHDT and CDR2 as YNNKEL (reference sequence). The CDR3 runs 12 residues. CDR3 sequence: CASSQESGGYTF. The CDR3 bases are TGTGCCAGCAGCCAAGAATCTGGAGGCTACACCTTC.

The rearrangement uses TRBV25-1 and TRBJ2-7; possibly TRBD1 or TRBD2 for D (5 bases each). The germline CDR1 and CDR2 sequences are MGHDK and SYGVNS. V was shortened by 4 bases and J by 2 bases, with 24 bases between the two germline ends. The CDR3 length is 18 residues. The CDR3 nucleotides are TGTGCCAGCAGTGTGGCCCGGGGCAACCCGCTTAGTGCCTACGAGCAGTACTTC. It translates to CASSVARGNPLSAYEQYF.

This clonotype has only a few counts. This chain joins TRBV12-3 or TRBV12-4 and TRBJ1-2, with D perhaps TRBD1 (6 bases). CDR3 length equals 14 residues. V lost 3 bases and J 2 bases, leaving 10 bases between the germline ends. The DNA of the CDR3 is TGTGCCAGCAGTTTGGCAGGGGCAAACTATGGCTACACCTTC. Protein: CASSLAGANYGYTF.

The gene calls are TRBV11-1 and TRBJ2-4; 8 bases align to TRBD2. CDR1 SGHAT and CDR2 FQDESV come from the germline V gene (reference sequence). J was trimmed by 8 bases and V by 1 base; bases with no gene match: 7. The CDR3 has 15 residues. The CDR3 nucleotides read TGTGCCAGCAGCTTAGTCGGGGGGGCGCGGGACATTCAGTACTTC. Translation: CASSLVGGARDIQYF.

The V gene is TRBV10-3, the J gene TRBJ1-5; D is ambiguous. V was clipped by 3 bases and J by 3 bases, with 9 bases between them. The CDR3 has 14 amino acids. In germline, CDR1 is ENHRY, CDR2 SYGVKD. The CDR3 sequence is CAISDGGSNQPQHF. CDR3 in DNA: TGTGCCATCAGTGATGGAGGGTCCAATCAGCCCCAGCATTTT.

The gene calls are TRBV20-1 and TRBJ2-3; D is unclear. Germline V CDR1 and CDR2: DFQATT, SNEGSKA (reference sequence). The length of the CDR3 is 14 residues. V lost 5 bases and J 2 bases, leaving 14 bases between the germline ends. DNA for the CDR3: TGCAGTGCTTCGAAGACACTTTCCACAGATACGCAGTATTTT. It is translated as CSASKTLSTDTQYF.

The rearrangement uses TRBV7-9 and TRBJ1-4; TRBD1 might be the D (5 bases). Germline V gene sequence: CDR1 SEHNR, CDR2 FQNEAQ (reference sequence). This CDR3 is built from 13 residues. Trimming took 3 bases from V and 7 from J, leaving 9 bases between them. CDR3 sequence reads: CASSFAGTEKLFF. CDR3 bases: TGTGCCAGCAGCTTCGCAGGGACTGAAAAACTGTTTTTT.

The rearrangement links TRBV2 to TRBJ2-5; D is unclear. V lost 4 bases and J 5 bases, leaving 5 bases between the germline ends. The CDR3 loop spans 11 amino acids. Germline values: CDR1 SNHLY, CDR2 FYNNEI. CDR3: CASSVWETQYF. The CDR3, as DNA: TGTGCCAGCAGTGTATGGGAGACCCAGTACTTC. Filled out from reference TRBV2 and TRBJ2-5, the complete variable domain reads EPEVTQTPSHQVTQMGQEVILRCVPISNHLYFYWYRQILGQKVEFLVSFYNNEISEKSEIFDDQFSVERPDGSNFTLKIRSTKLEDSAMYFCASSVWETQYFGPGTRLLVL.